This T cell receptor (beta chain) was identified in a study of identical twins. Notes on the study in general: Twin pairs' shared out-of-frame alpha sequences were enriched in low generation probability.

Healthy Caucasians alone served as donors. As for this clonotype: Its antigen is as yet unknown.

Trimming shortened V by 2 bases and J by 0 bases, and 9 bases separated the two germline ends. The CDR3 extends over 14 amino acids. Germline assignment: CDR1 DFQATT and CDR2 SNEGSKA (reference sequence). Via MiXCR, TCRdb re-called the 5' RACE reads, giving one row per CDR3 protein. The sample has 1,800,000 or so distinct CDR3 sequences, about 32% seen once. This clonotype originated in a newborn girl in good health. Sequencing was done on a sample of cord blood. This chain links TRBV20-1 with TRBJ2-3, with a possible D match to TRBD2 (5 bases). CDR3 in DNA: TGCAGTGCTAGATGGGCGGGCAGCACAGATACGCAGTATTTT. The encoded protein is CSARWAGSTDTQYF.